This record concerns one T cell receptor beta chain sequence. Because this beta chain is a stray read in a library intended to capture alpha chains, its abundance should not be given much weight. Time point denoted: sample taken at primary tumor resection. Sequencing of whole RNA from tumor, nontumor lung or frozen PBMC involved no sorting. The record originates from a study of spatial heterogeneity in lung cancer. Every TCR cDNA molecule carried a tag that served as a unique molecular identifier. In TCRdb, the 5' RACE reads were re-called with MiXCR into one record per CDR3 protein. Of about 540 distinct CDR3 sequences listed, roughly 10% are singletons. Sequencing was performed on normal lung tissue next to the tumor, taken at surgery. This TCR was sampled from a female donor with early-stage non-small cell lung cancer.

CDR3 sequence reads: CSVEVRTGGGTEAFF. The CDR3 bases are TGCAGCGTTGAAGTGAGGACAGGGGGCGGCACTGAAGCTTTCTTT. The rearrangement uses TRBV29-1 and TRBJ1-1; TRBD1 agrees at 11 bases. The V gene's germline CDR1 is SQVTM and CDR2 ANQGSEA. The CDR3 covers 15 residues. V lost 1 base and J lost 4; bases outside the gene matches: 5.